Only a few counts were recorded for the clone carrying this T cell receptor beta chain. Each CDR3 protein gets one entry after TCRdb re-called the 5' RACE reads with MiXCR. The table lists tens of thousands of distinct CDR3 sequences, 10% of them singletons. Trimming pared 5 bases from V and 1 base from J, leaving 15 bases between. Per the germline V gene, CDR1 is SGHTA and CDR2 is FQGNSA. The CDR3 consists of 15 residues. This specimen comes from a study of early T cells in non-severe SARS-CoV-2 infection. The gene calls are TRBV7-2 and TRBJ2-7; D call uncertain. This receptor was identified in an adult who was a healthcare worker with PCR-confirmed SARS-CoV-2 infection or an uninfected control (not recorded which). The input for sequencing was whole blood, taken at baseline. The CDR3 DNA is TGTGCCAGCAGCCTCACCGTCGCAGGATCCTACGAGCAGTACTTC. Translating it yields CASSLTVAGSYEQYF.